One sample yielded the 10 T cell receptor beta chains listed below, sequenced in a study of stem cell transplantation in POMP-related autoinflammatory disease. Only in-frame clones appear in the TCRdb table, and some are missing; sequencing was by immunoSEQ multiplex PCR. The profile shows some 33,000 clones, around nine tenths of them singletons. Sequenced here: CD4+ T cells from PBMCs, sampled before stem cell transplantation. The receptor set was obtained from a human donor with POMP-related autoinflammation and immune dysregulation (PRAID).

Worth noting for this clone: One end of the junction is discordant with germline, which a read error may explain. The chain links TRBV30 to TRBJ2-7; 8 nucleotides agree with TRBD2. The V gene's germline CDR1 is GTSNPN and CDR2 SVGIG (reference sequence). This CDR3 comprises 13 residues. The CDR3 DNA sequence: TGTGCCTGGAAAGCTAGCGGGTCGTACGTGCAGTACTTC. Amino acid sequence: CAWKASGSYVQYF.

The rearrangement links TRBV15 to TRBJ1-4; D is uncertain. The V gene lost 3 bases and the J gene lost 8 bases, with 7 bases spanning the gap. The CDR3 spans 12 residues. Germline V gene lookup returns CDR1 LNHNV and CDR2 YYDKDF (reference sequence). CDR3 sequence (DNA): TGTGCCACCAGCAGGGACCTGGAAAAACTGTTTTTT. This sequence encodes CATSRDLEKLFF.

This sequence joins TRBV5-1 and TRBJ2-7, with TRBD2 matching 7 bases. The junction had 9 bases not matched to a gene; V was cut back by 4 bases and J by 2 bases. Germline values: CDR1 SGHRS, CDR2 YFSETQ. The CDR3 totals 15 residues. The CDR3 protein is CASSTGGDETYEQYF. The CDR3 nucleotides read TGCGCCAGCAGCACTGGGGGGGACGAAACCTACGAGCAGTACTTC.

The V and J genes are TRBV9 and TRBJ2-7; 8 nucleotides agree with TRBD2. V lost 4 bases, J lost 2 bases, and 11 bases stayed unmatched. Germline CDR1 SGDLS, CDR2 YYNGEE. This CDR3 has 16 amino acids. CDR3 amino acids: CASSPHPPGLAYEQYF. The CDR3 region has the DNA TGTGCCAGCAGCCCACACCCCCCGGGACTAGCCTACGAGCAGTACTTC.

V usage is TRBV5-5 and J usage is TRBJ2-1; no firm D call. Germline values: CDR1 SGHKS, CDR2 YYEKEE (reference sequence). Between the trimmed V and J ends, which lost 0 bases and 0 bases, there was a span of 7 bases. The CDR3 runs 15 residues. In DNA form, the CDR3 reads TGTGCCAGCAGCTTGGGGGGAAGCTCCTACAATGAGCAGTTCTTC. It is translated as CASSLGGSSYNEQFF.

The chain combines TRBV29-1 with TRBJ2-1; 8 bases line up with TRBD2. CDR1 SQVTM and CDR2 ANQGSEA come from the germline V gene. This CDR3 region has 14 residues. Trimming removed 7 bases from V and 7 bases from J; junction bases left unmatched: 12. In DNA, the CDR3 is TGCAGCGGCGGGACCCGACTAGCGAGGAATGAGCAGTTCTTC. Residues: CSGGTRLARNEQFF.

The rearrangement links TRBV6-1 to TRBJ2-5; D is perhaps TRBD2 (5 bases). In germline, CDR1 is MNHNS, CDR2 SASEGT. The CDR3 length is 15 residues. V lost 6 bases and J lost 5, with 19 bases in between. The CDR3 DNA follows: TGTGCCAGCAGGTCTCGGGCTAGCTGGTCGGAGACCCAGTACTTC. Its translation is CASRSRASWSETQYF.

The V and J genes are TRBV5-3 and TRBJ2-7; D not resolved. TRBV5-3 is placed among ORFs of uncertain function. CDR3 length equals 13 residues. V lost 0 bases and J 3 bases, leaving 7 bases between the germline ends. CDR3 loop: CARSLAVDYEQYF. The CDR3 DNA is TGTGCCAGAAGCTTGGCCGTGGACTACGAGCAGTACTTC.

The chain uses TRBV11-2 and TRBJ2-3; D not resolved. V was cut by 1 base and J by 0 bases, with 8 bases left in between. The CDR3 consists of 15 residues. The V gene's germline CDR1 is SGHAT and CDR2 FQNNGV. The DNA of the CDR3 is TGTGCCAGCAGCTTAGCAGCGACTAGCACAGATACGCAGTATTTT. Protein: CASSLAATSTDTQYF.

The chain combines TRBV28 with TRBJ2-7, with TRBD1 matching over 11 bases. V shed 6 bases, J shed 2 bases, and the junction held 9 bases outside the gene matches. The V gene's germline CDR1 is MDHEN and CDR2 SYDVKM. CDR3 length: 16 amino acids. CDR3 nucleotides: TGTGCCAGCAGCCAACCCGGGGACAGGGGGGCCTACGAGCAGTACTTC. This encodes CASSQPGDRGAYEQYF.